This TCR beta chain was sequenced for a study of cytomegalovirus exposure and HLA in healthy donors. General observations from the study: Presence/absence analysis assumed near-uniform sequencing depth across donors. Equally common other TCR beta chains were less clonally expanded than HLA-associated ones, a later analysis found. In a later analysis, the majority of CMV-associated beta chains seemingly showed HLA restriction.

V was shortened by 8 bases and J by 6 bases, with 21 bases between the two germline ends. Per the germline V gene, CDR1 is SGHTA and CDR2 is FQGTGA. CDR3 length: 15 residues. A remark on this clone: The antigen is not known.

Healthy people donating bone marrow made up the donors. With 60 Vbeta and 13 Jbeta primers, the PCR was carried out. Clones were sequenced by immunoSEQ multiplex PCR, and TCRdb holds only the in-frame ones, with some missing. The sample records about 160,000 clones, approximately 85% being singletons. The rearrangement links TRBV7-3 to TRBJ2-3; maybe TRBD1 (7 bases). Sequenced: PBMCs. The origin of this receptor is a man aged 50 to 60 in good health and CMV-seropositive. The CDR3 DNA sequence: TGTGCCAGCGGTATCCAGGGGGGCGCAGGGGATACGCAGTATTTT. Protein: CASGIQGGAGDTQYF.